This T cell receptor beta chain was captured by sequencing in a study of cytomegalovirus exposure and HLA in healthy donors. Study details: In terms of ancestry, the Caucasian-associated cluster contained more than 65% of the roughly 360 genotyped donors. Study outcomes and limitations: Researchers reported in a later analysis that a missense DCLRE1C variant was tied to TCR beta V- and J-gene trimming. From TCR beta sequences, most subjects' HLA-A and HLA-B alleles were reportedly predicted accurately. A later analysis appeared to link common viral pathogens to several of the most significant clusters.

The CDR3 is 13 residues long. CDR1 SQVTM and CDR2 ANQGSEA come from the germline V gene. The J segment lost 4 bases and the V segment lost 5 bases, leaving 5 bases of the junction unmatched. In the PCR, 60 Vbeta and 13 Jbeta primers were used. Generated by immunoSEQ multiplex PCR, the TCRdb table keeps only in-frame clones and is missing some. Here the sample spans around 300,000 clones, roughly 70% being singletons. As regards this clone: Its antigen is not identified.

This receptor was identified in a female donor in good health and CMV-seronegative. Specimen: PBMCs. The chain employs TRBV29-1 and TRBJ2-7; TRBD2 aligns across 10 bases. CDR3 coding DNA: TGCAGCGTTAGCGGGAGGGCCGCGTACGAGCAGTACTTC. Protein sequence: CSVSGRAAYEQYF.